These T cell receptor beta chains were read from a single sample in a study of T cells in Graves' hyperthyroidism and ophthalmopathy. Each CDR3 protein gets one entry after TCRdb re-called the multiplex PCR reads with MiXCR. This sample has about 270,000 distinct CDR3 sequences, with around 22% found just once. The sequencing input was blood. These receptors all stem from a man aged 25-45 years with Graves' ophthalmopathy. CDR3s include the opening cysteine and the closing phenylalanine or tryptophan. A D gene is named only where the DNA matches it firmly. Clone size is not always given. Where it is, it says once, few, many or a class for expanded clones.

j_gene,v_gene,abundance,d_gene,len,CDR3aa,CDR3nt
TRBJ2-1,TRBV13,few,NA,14,CASSLFTEGNEQFF,TGTGCCAGCAGCTTATTTACAGAGGGGAATGAGCAGTTCTTC
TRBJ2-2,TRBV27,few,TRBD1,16,CASSRAWTGLSGELFF,TGTGCCAGCAGTCGTGCTTGGACAGGGCTCTCCGGGGAGCTGTTTTTT
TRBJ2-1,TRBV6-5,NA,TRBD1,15,CASSYGTGGYNEQFF,TGTGCCAGCAGTTACGGGACAGGGGGCTACAATGAGCAGTTCTTC
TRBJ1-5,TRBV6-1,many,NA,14,CASKPIDFGQPQHF,TGTGCCAGCAAGCCTATCGATTTCGGGCAGCCCCAGCATTTT
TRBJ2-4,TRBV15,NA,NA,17,CATSREDGAGTKNIQYF,TGTGCCACCAGCAGAGAAGATGGGGCTGGGACCAAAAACATTCAGTACTTC
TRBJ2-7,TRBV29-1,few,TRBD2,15,CSVAARGGVSYEQYF,TGCAGCGTGGCCGCGCGGGGGGGGGTCTCCTACGAGCAGTACTTC
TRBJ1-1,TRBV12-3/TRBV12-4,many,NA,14,CASSLSIPNTEAFF,TGTGCCAGCAGTTTGAGTATCCCGAACACTGAAGCTTTCTTT
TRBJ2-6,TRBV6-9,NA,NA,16,CASSYLAPSGANVLTF,TGTGCCAGCAGTTACCTCGCCCCCTCTGGGGCCAACGTCCTGACTTTC
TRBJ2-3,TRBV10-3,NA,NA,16,CATRRTAMGYTDTQYF,TGTGCCACCAGACGGACTGCCATGGGTTACACAGATACGCAGTATTTT
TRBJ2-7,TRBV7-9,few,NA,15,CASSLLEAGHYEQYF,TGTGCCAGCAGCTTACTTGAGGCAGGACACTACGAGCAGTACTTC
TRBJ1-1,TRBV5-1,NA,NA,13,CASKYTENTEAFF,TGCGCCAGCAAATACACTGAGAACACTGAAGCTTTCTTT
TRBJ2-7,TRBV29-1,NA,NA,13,CSVVPGVRYEQYF,TGCAGCGTTGTACCAGGGGTACGCTACGAGCAGTACTTC
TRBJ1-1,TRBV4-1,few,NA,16,CASSQGHNRVNTEAFF,TGCGCCAGCAGCCAAGGTCATAACAGGGTGAACACTGAAGCTTTCTTT
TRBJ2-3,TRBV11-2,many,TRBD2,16,CASSVTGTKAGSTQYF,TGTGCCAGCAGCGTTACCGGGACTAAGGCAGGGAGTACGCAGTATTTT
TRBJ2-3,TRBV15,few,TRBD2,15,CATSRDVAGTDTQYF,TGTGCCACCAGCAGAGATGTAGCGGGGACAGATACGCAGTATTTT
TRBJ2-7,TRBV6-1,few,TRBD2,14,CASGRGGSGSEQYF,TGTGCCAGCGGAAGGGGGGGTAGCGGGAGCGAGCAGTACTTC
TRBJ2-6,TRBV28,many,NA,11,CASSPRTVLTF,TGTGCCAGCAGTCCGCGGACGGTCCTGACTTTC
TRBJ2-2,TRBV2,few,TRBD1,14,CASSETGGTGELFF,TGTGCCAGCAGTGAGACAGGGGGCACCGGGGAGCTGTTTTTT
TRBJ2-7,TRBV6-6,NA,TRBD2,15,CASSYEGLAGDEQYF,TGTGCCAGCAGTTACGAGGGACTAGCGGGAGACGAGCAGTACTTC